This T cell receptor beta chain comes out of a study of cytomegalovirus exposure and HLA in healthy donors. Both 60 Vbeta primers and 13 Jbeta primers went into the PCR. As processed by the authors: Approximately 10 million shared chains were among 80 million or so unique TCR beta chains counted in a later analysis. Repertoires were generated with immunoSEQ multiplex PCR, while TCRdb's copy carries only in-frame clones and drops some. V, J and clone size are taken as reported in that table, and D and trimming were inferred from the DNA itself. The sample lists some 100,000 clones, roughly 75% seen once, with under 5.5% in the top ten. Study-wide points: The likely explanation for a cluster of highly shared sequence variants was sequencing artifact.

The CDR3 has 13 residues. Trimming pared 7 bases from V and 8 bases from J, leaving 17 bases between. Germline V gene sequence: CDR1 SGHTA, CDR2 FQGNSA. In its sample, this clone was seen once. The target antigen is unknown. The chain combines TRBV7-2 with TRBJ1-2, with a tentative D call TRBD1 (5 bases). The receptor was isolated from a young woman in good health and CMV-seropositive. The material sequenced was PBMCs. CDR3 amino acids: CASTIGDWKGYTF. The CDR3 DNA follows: TGTGCCAGCACCATAGGGGACTGGAAAGGCTACACCTTC.